Shown below are 20 T cell receptor beta chains from a single sample sequenced in a study of blood T cell repertoires in COVID-19. The table came from immunoSEQ multiplex PCR; TCRdb's copy has only in-frame clones and leaves some out. The sample lists approximately 180,000 clones; roughly 85% were seen once. Sample: peripheral blood. The source of these receptors is a man aged 60-69 years with acute or convalescent COVID-19.

This chain joins TRBV4-2 and TRBJ2-7; tentative D call: TRBD2 (6 bases). This CDR3 spans 15 amino acids. The germline V gene has CDR1 LGHNA and CDR2 YNFKEQ. Trimming left V 4 bases short and J 2 bases short, with 15 bases between. The CDR3 nucleotides are TGTGCCAGCAGCCCCGCCGGGAGCCAAACCTACGAGCAGTACTTC. Protein: CASSPAGSQTYEQYF.

Here the CDR3 reads CASSLIGAGGIEEQFF. As DNA, the CDR3 is TGTGCCAGCAGCTTAATTGGGGCGGGAGGGATCGAAGAGCAGTTCTTC. The chain is built from TRBV7-3 and TRBJ2-1, with 9 bases matching TRBD2. Looked up from germline, CDR1 is SGHTA and CDR2 is FQGTGA. The CDR3 covers 16 residues. J gave up 10 bases and V 1 base, and 11 bases lay outside the gene matches.

A single count supports this clone. The V gene is TRBV29-1, the J gene TRBJ2-5, with D possibly matching TRBD1 (5 bases). The ends were cut back, 7 bases at V and 3 bases at J, with 15 bases in the middle. Looked up from germline, CDR1 is SQVTM and CDR2 is ANQGSEA. CDR3 length: 13 amino acids. The CDR3 nucleotides are TGCAGCGCCGGGCTCAGGGCAGAAGAGACCCAGTACTTC. As protein: CSAGLRAEETQYF.

The V and J genes are TRBV6-5 and TRBJ1-2; TRBD1 agrees at 9 bases. Losses at the gene ends were 7 bases for V and 8 bases for J; bases not matched to a gene: 14. CDR3 size: 15 residues. Looked up from germline, CDR1 is MNHEY and CDR2 is SVGAGI. The CDR3 DNA reads TGTGCCAGCATTCATCGGGGACAGGGAGAGGGAGGCTACACCTTC. Encoded protein: CASIHRGQGEGGYTF.

This clone occurred a few times. The chain is built from TRBV9 and TRBJ2-3, with TRBD2 as a possible D gene (5 bases). Trimming left V 0 bases short and J 0 bases short, with 14 bases between. The CDR3 is 17 amino acids. Germline V lookup: CDR1 SGDLS, CDR2 YYNGEE. CDR3 region: CASSVEGGPYSTDTQYF. In nucleotides, the CDR3 is TGTGCCAGCAGCGTAGAGGGCGGGCCTTATAGCACAGATACGCAGTATTTT.

A few counts support this clone. J is TRBJ2-1 and V is TRBV7-9; tentatively, D is TRBD2 (5 bases). The V end was cut by 5 bases, the J end by 1 base, with 21 bases between. There are 18 residues in the CDR3. The germline CDR1 and CDR2 sequences are SEHNR and FQNEAQ (reference sequence). The CDR3 DNA reads as TGTGCCAGCAGCCCTACCCGAGGGCCCCCCTTGTCCTACAATGAGCAGTTCTTC. This sequence encodes CASSPTRGPPLSYNEQFF.

This chain links TRBV5-1 with TRBJ1-1; 10 bases line up with TRBD1. This CDR3 is 15 amino acids long. V trimming: 2 bases; J trimming: 4 bases; junction bases outside the gene matches: 5. Germline V CDR1 and CDR2: SGHRS, YFSETQ. The CDR3 region is CASSFGTGVSTEAFF. CDR3 bases: TGCGCCAGCAGCTTCGGGACAGGGGTATCCACTGAAGCTTTCTTT.

This clone was found a few times. The rearrangement links TRBV5-1 to TRBJ2-1, with unresolved D. V lost 4 bases and J lost 1, with 9 bases in between. Germline V gene lookup returns CDR1 SGHRS and CDR2 YFSETQ. This CDR3 has 14 residues. The CDR3 sequence is CASSVGGSYNEQFF. The CDR3 region has the DNA TGCGCCAGCAGCGTCGGCGGTTCCTACAATGAGCAGTTCTTC.

This chain joins TRBV12-5 and TRBJ2-3; D not certain. Deletions cut 7 bases from V and 6 bases from J, with 11 bases between. The CDR3 has 12 amino acids. Germline CDR1 and CDR2: LGHNT and FRNRAP. The CDR3 region has the DNA TGTGCTAGTGCCCCGCATCGGGATACGCAGTATTTT. This gives the protein CASAPHRDTQYF.

The chain is built from TRBV28 and TRBJ1-1; 9 positions agree with TRBD1. V dropped 0 bases and J dropped 1; count of bases not matched to a gene: 6. Germline CDR1 reads MDHEN; CDR2 reads SYDVKM. The CDR3 has 17 amino acids. CDR3 residues: CASSLWGTGYENTEAFF. The CDR3 coding sequence is TGTGCCAGCAGTTTATGGGGGACAGGGTATGAGAACACTGAAGCTTTCTTT.

The V and J genes are TRBV15 and TRBJ2-5; D might be TRBD1 (6 bases). CDR1 is LNHNV, CDR2 YYDKDF, per germline (reference sequence). The CDR3 runs 16 residues. Trimming left V 4 bases short and J 5 bases short, with 20 bases between. The DNA for the CDR3 is TGTGCCACCAGCATATCCCGGGACATAGTAGGGGAGACCCAGTACTTC. It codes for CATSISRDIVGETQYF.

The gene calls are TRBV6-2 or TRBV6-3 and TRBJ2-1; 10 nucleotides match TRBD2. CDR1 is MNHEY, CDR2 SVGEGT, per germline. With 5 bases clipped from V and 7 bases from J, the junction kept 5 bases outside the gene matches. The CDR3 is made up of 14 amino acids. For the CDR3, the DNA is TGTGCCAGCAGTCTTCGGGGACTAGCGAATGAGCAGTTCTTC. This encodes CASSLRGLANEQFF.

This clone was observed a handful of times. The chain links TRBV2 to TRBJ2-7, with D tentatively TRBD1 (5 bases). The germline CDR1 and CDR2 sequences are SNHLY and FYNNEI. V lost 6 bases and J 6 bases, leaving 18 bases between the germline ends. The CDR3 sequence is 14 residues long. The CDR3 region is CASRDNDLSGEQYF. The CDR3 nucleotides are TGTGCCAGCAGGGACAACGACCTCTCCGGCGAGCAGTACTTC.

This clone was observed a handful of times. The chain links TRBV28 to TRBJ2-1, with 8 bases aligning to TRBD2. In germline, CDR1 is MDHEN, CDR2 SYDVKM. V shed 8 bases and J 7 bases; nucleotides not matched to a gene: 10. CDR3 size: 14 residues. The CDR3 nucleotides are TGTGCCAGCTCGACGGGAGGGAAAATGAATGAGCAGTTCTTC. This translates into CASSTGGKMNEQFF.

The V call is TRBV28, the J call TRBJ2-7; TRBD1 is a possible D gene (5 bases). The V end was cut by 6 bases, the J end by 2 bases, with 11 bases between. This CDR3 is built from 13 residues. The germline CDR1 and CDR2 sequences are MDHEN and SYDVKM. The CDR3 region is CASSRTRAYEQYF. The CDR3 region has the DNA TGTGCCAGCAGCAGGACACGAGCCTACGAGCAGTACTTC.

This clone appeared a single time. This CDR3 is CASSLVGPYEQYF. The CDR3 nucleotides read TGCGCCAGCAGCTTGGTCGGTCCCTACGAGCAGTACTTC. The J gene is TRBJ2-7, the V gene TRBV5-1; no firm D call. This CDR3 comprises 13 residues. V lost 0 bases and J 2 bases, leaving 6 bases between the germline ends. Per germline, CDR1 SGHRS and CDR2 YFSETQ.

The rearrangement uses TRBV9 and TRBJ2-1, with TRBD2 matching over 10 bases. This CDR3 is 16 amino acids long. J gave up 10 bases and V 3 bases, and 13 bases lay outside the gene matches. Germline assignment: CDR1 SGDLS and CDR2 YYNGEE. CDR3 DNA sequence: TGTGCCAGCAGCGCACTACTAGCGGGATTAGGAGGGGAGCAGTTCTTC. Encoded protein: CASSALLAGLGGEQFF.

The rearrangement uses TRBV5-1 and TRBJ2-1; 9 nucleotides agree with TRBD2. After removal of 3 bases from V and 12 bases from J, the junction contained 13 bases not matched to a gene. From germline, CDR1 is SGHRS and CDR2 YFSETQ. There are 15 residues in the CDR3. The CDR3 nucleotides read TGCGCCAGCAGCTCCTCTGGTAGCGGGAGCCCCCGGCAGTTCTTC. This codes for CASSSSGSGSPRQFF.

This clone was seen only once. V and J are TRBV2 and TRBJ1-2; D is undetermined. The CDR3 spans 16 residues. Deletions cut 4 bases from V and 0 bases from J, with 15 bases between. Germline CDR1 and CDR2: SNHLY and FYNNEI. The CDR3 loop is CASSVRRGAANYGYTF. Written as DNA, the CDR3 is TGTGCCAGCAGTGTGCGGCGGGGAGCAGCTAACTATGGCTACACCTTC. Using reference TRBV2 and TRBJ1-2 for the parts outside the CDR3, the full variable domain is EPEVTQTPSHQVTQMGQEVILRCVPISNHLYFYWYRQILGQKVEFLVSFYNNEISEKSEIFDDQFSVERPDGSNFTLKIRSTKLEDSAMYFCASSVRRGAANYGYTFGSGTRLTVV.

The chain carries TRBV6-2 or TRBV6-3 and TRBJ2-7, with 13 nucleotides matching TRBD2. Germline loops: CDR1 MNHEY, CDR2 SVGEGT. The length of the CDR3 is 15 residues. The junction had 8 bases not matched to a gene; V was cut back by 6 bases and J by 6 bases. The DNA for the CDR3 is TGTGCCAGCAGCCCCGGGACTAGCGGGATGGGCGAGCAGTACTTC. Its protein is CASSPGTSGMGEQYF.